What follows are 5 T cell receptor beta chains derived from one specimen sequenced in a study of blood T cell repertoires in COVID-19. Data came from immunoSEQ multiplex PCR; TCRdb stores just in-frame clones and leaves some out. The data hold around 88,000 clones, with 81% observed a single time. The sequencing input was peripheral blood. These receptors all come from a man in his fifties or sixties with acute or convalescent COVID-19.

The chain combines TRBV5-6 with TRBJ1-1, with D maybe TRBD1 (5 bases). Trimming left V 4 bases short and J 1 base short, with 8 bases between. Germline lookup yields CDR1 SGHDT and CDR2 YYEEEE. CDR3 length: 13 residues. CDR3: CASSPDKNTEAFF. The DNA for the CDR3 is TGTGCCAGCAGCCCGGACAAGAACACTGAAGCTTTCTTT. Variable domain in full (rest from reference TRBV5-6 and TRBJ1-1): DAGVTQSPTHLIKTRGQQVTLRCSPKSGHDTVSWYQQALGQGPQFIFQYYEEEERQRGNFPDRFSGHQFPNYSSELNVNALLLGDSALYLCASSPDKNTEAFFGQGTRLTVV.

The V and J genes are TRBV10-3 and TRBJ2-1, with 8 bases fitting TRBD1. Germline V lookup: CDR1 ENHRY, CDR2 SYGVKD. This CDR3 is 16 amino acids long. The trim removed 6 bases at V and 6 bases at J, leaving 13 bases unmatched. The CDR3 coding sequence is TGTGCCATCAGCGAGCCCTCCGGGACAGGACCCAATGAGCAGTTCTTC. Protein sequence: CAISEPSGTGPNEQFF.

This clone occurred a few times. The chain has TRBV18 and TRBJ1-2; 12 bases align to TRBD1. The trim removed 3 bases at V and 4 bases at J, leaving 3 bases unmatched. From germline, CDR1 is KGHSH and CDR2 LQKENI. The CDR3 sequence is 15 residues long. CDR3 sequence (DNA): TGTGCCAGCTCACCGGGACAGGGGGCTGGCTATGGCTACACCTTC. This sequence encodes CASSPGQGAGYGYTF.

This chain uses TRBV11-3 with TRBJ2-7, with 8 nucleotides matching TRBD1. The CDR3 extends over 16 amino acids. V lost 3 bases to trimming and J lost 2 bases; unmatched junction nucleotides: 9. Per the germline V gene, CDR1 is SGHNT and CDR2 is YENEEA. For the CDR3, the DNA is TGTGCCAGCAGCTTGCTCCGACAGGGGTCAGCCTACGAGCAGTACTTC. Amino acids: CASSLLRQGSAYEQYF.

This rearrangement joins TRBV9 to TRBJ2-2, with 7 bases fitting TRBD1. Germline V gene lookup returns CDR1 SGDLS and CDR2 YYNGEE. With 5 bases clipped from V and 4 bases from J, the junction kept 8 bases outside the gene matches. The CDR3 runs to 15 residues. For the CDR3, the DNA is TGTGCCAGCAGTGAGACAGGGTTTGTCACCGGGGAGCTGTTTTTT. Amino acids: CASSETGFVTGELFF.